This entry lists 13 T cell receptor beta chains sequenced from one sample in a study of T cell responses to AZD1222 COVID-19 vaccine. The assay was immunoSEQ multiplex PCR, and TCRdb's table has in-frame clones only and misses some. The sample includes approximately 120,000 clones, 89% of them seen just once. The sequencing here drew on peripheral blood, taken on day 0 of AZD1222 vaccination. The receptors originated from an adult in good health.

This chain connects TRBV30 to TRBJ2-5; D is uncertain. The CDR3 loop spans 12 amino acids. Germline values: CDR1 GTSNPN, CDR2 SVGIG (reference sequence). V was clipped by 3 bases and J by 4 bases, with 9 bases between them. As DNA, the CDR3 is TGTGCCTGGAGCCGTTTCGTAGAGACCCAGTACTTC. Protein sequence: CAWSRFVETQYF.

CDR3 sequence: CASRDARDRGYEQYF. The CDR3 region has the DNA TGTGCCAGCAGGGACGCACGGGACAGGGGCTACGAGCAGTACTTC. V is TRBV28 and J is TRBJ2-7; 10 nucleotides agree with TRBD1. Germline V lookup: CDR1 MDHEN, CDR2 SYDVKM. The CDR3 is 15 residues long. With 6 bases clipped from V and 3 bases from J, the junction kept 8 bases outside the gene matches.

The CDR3 DNA reads as TGTGCCAGCAGTTACGATGGCCTCGGCGGGTATGGCTACACCTTC. It codes for CASSYDGLGGYGYTF. The chain combines TRBV27 with TRBJ1-2; unclear D gene. Trimming stripped 4 bases from V and 5 bases from J, with 17 bases between. In germline, CDR1 is MNHEY, CDR2 SMNVEV (reference sequence). This CDR3 is 15 amino acids long.

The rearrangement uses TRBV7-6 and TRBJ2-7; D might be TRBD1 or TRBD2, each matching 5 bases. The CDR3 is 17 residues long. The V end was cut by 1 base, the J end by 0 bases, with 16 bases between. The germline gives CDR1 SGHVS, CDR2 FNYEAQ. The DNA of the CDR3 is TGTGCCAGCAGCTTAGACCCGGTCGTGGGGGACTCCTACGAGCAGTACTTC. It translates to CASSLDPVVGDSYEQYF. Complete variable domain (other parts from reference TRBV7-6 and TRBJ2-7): GAGVSQSPRYKVTKRGQDVALRCDPISGHVSLYWYRQALGQGPEFLTYFNYEAQQDKSGLPNDRFSAERPEGSISTLTIQRTEQRDSAMYRCASSLDPVVGDSYEQYFGPGTRLTVT.

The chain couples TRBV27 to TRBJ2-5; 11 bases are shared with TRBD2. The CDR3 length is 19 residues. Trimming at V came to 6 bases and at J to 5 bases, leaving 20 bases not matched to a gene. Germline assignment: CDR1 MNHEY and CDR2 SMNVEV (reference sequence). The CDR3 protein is CASRGGVATSGGSPETQYF. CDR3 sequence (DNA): TGTGCCAGCAGGGGAGGGGTTGCTACTAGCGGGGGATCCCCTGAGACCCAGTACTTC.

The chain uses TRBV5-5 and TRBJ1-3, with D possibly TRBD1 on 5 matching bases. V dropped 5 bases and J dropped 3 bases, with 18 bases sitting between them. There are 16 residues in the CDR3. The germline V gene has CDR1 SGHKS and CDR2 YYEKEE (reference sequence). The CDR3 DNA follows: TGTGCCAGCAGGTCAGGGCCGGTCATGTTTGGAAACACCATATATTTT. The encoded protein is CASRSGPVMFGNTIYF. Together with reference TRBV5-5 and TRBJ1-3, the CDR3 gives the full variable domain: DAGVTQSPTHLIKTRGQQVTLRCSPISGHKSVSWYQQVLGQGPQFIFQYYEKEERGRGNFPDRFSARQFPNYSSELNVNALLLGDSALYLCASRSGPVMFGNTIYFGEGSWLTVV.

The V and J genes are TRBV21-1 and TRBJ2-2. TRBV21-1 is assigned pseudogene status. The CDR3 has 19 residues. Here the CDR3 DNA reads TGTGCCAGCAGCGAAGACTGGGGAAGAGCTCTCCTTCCGGCCGGGGAGCTGTTTTTT. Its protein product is CASSEDWGRALLPAGELFF.

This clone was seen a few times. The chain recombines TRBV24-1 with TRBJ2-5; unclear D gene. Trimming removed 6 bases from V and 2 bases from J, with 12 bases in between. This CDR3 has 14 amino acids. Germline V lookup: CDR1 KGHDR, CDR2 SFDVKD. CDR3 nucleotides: TGTGCCACCAGTTCCGTCCTGGATCAAGAGACCCAGTACTTC. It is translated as CATSSVLDQETQYF.

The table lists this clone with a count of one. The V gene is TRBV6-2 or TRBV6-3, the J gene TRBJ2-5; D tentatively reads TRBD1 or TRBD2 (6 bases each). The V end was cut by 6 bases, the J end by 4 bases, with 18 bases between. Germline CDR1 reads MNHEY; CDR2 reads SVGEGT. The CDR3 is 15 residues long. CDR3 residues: CASSPGTPGGETQYF. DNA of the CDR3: TGTGCCAGCAGCCCCGGGACACCCGGGGGAGAGACCCAGTACTTC.

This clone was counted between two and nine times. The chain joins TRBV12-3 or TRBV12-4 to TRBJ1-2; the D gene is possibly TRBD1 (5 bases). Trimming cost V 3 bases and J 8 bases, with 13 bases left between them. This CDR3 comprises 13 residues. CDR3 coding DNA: TGTGCCAGCAGTTTGGGGCAGGGTCGAGGCTACACCTTC. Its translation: CASSLGQGRGYTF.

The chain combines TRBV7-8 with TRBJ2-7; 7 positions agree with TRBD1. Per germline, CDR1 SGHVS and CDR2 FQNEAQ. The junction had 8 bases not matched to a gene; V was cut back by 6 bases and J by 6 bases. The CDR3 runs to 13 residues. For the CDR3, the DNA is TGTGCCAGCAGAAGAAGACAGGGATCCGAGCAGTACTTC. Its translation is CASRRRQGSEQYF.

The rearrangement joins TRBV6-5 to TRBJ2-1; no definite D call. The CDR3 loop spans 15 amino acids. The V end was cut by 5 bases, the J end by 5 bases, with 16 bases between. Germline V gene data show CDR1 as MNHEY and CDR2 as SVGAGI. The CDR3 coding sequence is TGTGCCAGCAGTCAGACCTCCCCATATAACAATGAGCAGTTCTTC. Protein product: CASSQTSPYNNEQFF.

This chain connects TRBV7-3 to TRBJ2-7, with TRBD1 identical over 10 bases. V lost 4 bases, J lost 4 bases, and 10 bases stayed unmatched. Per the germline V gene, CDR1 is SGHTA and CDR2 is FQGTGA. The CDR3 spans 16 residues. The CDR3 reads CASSSAPGQGFYEQYF. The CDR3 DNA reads TGTGCCAGCAGCTCAGCCCCGGGACAGGGGTTTTACGAGCAGTACTTC.